This T cell receptor beta chain originates from a study of blood T cell repertoires in COVID-19. At the level of the study: Samples taken during acute and convalescent COVID-19 were collected in the United States, Italy and Spain. Sources were T cells, B-cell-depleted T cells, or PBMCs; the material itself was cDNA or gDNA.

CDR1 and CDR2 from the germline V gene are SEHNR and FQNEAQ (reference sequence). J was trimmed by 0 bases and V by 1 base; bases with no gene match: 5. The CDR3 contains 18 residues. In the original analysis: How many nucleated cells were present was estimated from reference gene primer amplification. Using immunoSEQ multiplex PCR, the repertoire was profiled, and TCRdb retains in-frame clones only, with some absent. The DNA was the basis for D and trimming; V, J and clone size are from that table. The sample holds roughly 12,000 clones; around 73% are singletons and the top ten take over 25%. This chain connects TRBV7-9 to TRBJ2-1; 11 nucleotides match TRBD2. The TCR was taken from a human donor in a cohort sampled during active COVID-19. Input material: peripheral blood. CDR3: CASSLELAGGLSYNEQFF. In nucleotides, the CDR3 is TGTGCCAGCAGCTTAGAGCTAGCGGGGGGTCTCTCCTACAATGAGCAGTTCTTC. The whole variable domain, remainder taken from reference TRBV7-9 and TRBJ2-1, is DTGVSQNPRHKITKRGQNVTFRCDPISEHNRLYWYRQTLGQGPEFLTYFQNEAQLEKSRLLSDRFSAERPKGSFSTLEIQRTEQGDSAMYLCASSLELAGGLSYNEQFFGPGTRLTVL.